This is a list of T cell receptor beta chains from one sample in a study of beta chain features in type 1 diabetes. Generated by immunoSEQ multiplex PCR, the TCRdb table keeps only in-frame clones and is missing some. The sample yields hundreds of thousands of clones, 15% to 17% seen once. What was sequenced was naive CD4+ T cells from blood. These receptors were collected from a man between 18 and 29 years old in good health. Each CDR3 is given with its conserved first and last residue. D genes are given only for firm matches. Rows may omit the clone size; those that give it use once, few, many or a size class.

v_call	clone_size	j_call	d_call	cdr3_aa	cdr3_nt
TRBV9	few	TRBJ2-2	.	CASSTTNTGELFF	TGTGCCAGCAGCACTACGAACACCGGGGAGCTGTTTTTT
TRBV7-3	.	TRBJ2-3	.	CASSLTRLGDTQYF	TGTGCCAGCAGTTTGACTAGGCTGGGAGATACGCAGTATTTT
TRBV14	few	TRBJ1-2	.	CASSQEIGAQASGGYTF	TGTGCCAGCAGCCAAGAAATTGGGGCCCAGGCAAGCGGTGGCTACACCTTC
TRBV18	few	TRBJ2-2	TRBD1	CASSPYQGQGGNAGELFF	TGTGCCAGCTCACCCTATCAAGGACAGGGTGGTAACGCCGGGGAGCTGTTTTTT
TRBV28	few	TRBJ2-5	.	CASSFVPRGQETQYF	TGTGCCAGCAGTTTCGTGCCCCGGGGCCAAGAGACCCAGTACTTC
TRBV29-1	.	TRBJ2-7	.	CSVGRGRYEQYF	TGCAGCGTTGGACGAGGCCGCTACGAGCAGTACTTC
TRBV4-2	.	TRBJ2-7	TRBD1	CASSQEWGTVLSYEQYF	TGTGCCAGCAGCCAAGAATGGGGGACAGTCCTTTCCTACGAGCAGTACTTC
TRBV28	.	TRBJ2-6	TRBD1	CASSSLTGAHPQGAF	TGTGCCAGCAGTTCGTTGACAGGGGCGCACCCACAGGGAGCTTTC
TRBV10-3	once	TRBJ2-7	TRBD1	CAISESGAGGSYEQYF	TGTGCCATCAGTGAGTCGGGGGCAGGGGGCTCCTACGAGCAGTACTTC
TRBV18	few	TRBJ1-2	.	CASSPGQTNYGYTF	TGTGCCAGCTCACCAGGGCAGACTAACTATGGCTACACCTTC
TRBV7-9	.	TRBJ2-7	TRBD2	CASSSNPGGVALEQYF	TGTGCCAGCAGCTCCAACCCCGGGGGGGTGGCCCTGGAGCAGTACTTC
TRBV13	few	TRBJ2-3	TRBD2	CASSERLAPDTQYF	TGTGCCAGCAGCGAAAGACTAGCGCCAGATACGCAGTATTTT
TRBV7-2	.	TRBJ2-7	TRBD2	CASRLAGTYEQYF	TGTGCCAGCAGACTAGCGGGGACCTACGAGCAGTACTTC
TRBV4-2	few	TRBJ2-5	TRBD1	CASSQHQGAQETQYF	TGTGCCAGCAGCCAACACCAGGGGGCCCAAGAGACCCAGTACTTC
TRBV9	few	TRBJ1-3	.	CASSVRSSGNTIYF	TGTGCCAGCAGCGTACGGTCCTCTGGAAACACCATATATTTT
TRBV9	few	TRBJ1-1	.	CASSVEPGMNTEAFF	TGTGCCAGCAGCGTAGAACCAGGGATGAACACTGAAGCTTTCTTT
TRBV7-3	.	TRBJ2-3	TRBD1	CASSLTRDSGLDTQYF	TGTGCCAGCAGCTTAACCCGGGACAGTGGCTTGGATACGCAGTATTTT
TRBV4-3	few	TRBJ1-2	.	CASSQDPRDDYGYTF	TGCGCCAGCAGCCAAGATCCCAGGGATGACTATGGCTACACCTTC
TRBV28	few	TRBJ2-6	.	CASSPRRGSGANVLTF	TGTGCCAGCAGTCCTCGGAGGGGTTCTGGGGCCAACGTCCTGACTTTC
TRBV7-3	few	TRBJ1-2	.	CASSLGVNYGYTF	TGTGCCAGCAGCTTAGGGGTTAACTATGGCTACACCTTC
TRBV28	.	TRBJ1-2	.	CASSSIRSIGYTF	TGTGCCAGCAGTTCCATCAGATCTATCGGCTACACCTTC
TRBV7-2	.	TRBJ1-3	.	CASSPRTYGNTIYF	TGTGCCAGCAGCCCCCGGACATACGGAAACACCATATATTTT
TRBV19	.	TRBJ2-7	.	CASSMLGAYEQYF	TGTGCCAGTAGTATGCTCGGGGCCTACGAGCAGTACTTC
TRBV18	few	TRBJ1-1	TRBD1	CASSPVKTGGGGPGEAFF	TGTGCCAGCTCACCAGTCAAGACAGGGGGCGGAGGCCCGGGTGAAGCTTTCTTT
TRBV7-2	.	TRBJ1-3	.	CASSLNTRDTIYF	TGTGCCAGCAGCTTAAACACCCGGGACACCATATATTTT
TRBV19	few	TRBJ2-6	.	CASSTLGVAGANVLTF	TGTGCCAGTAGTACCTTGGGGGTCGCTGGGGCCAACGTCCTGACTTTC
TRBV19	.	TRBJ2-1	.	CASGQRSYNEQFF	TGTGCCAGCGGACAGCGCTCCTACAATGAGCAGTTCTTC
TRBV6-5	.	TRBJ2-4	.	CAALDTKNIQYF	TGTGCCGCGTTAGACACGAAAAACATTCAGTACTTC
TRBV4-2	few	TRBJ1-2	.	CASSQARSFDVTNYGYTF	TGTGCCAGCAGCCAAGCAAGATCATTCGACGTAACTAACTATGGCTACACCTTC
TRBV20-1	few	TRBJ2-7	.	CSARSSYEQYF	TGCAGTGCTCGGAGCTCCTACGAGCAGTACTTC
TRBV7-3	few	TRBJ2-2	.	CASSPGSLFTTGELFF	TGTGCCAGCAGCCCCGGGTCTCTATTTACCACCGGGGAGCTGTTTTTT
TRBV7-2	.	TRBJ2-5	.	CASSLIRVEETQYF	TGTGCCAGCAGCTTGATCAGGGTCGAGGAGACCCAGTACTTC
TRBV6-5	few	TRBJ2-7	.	CASSYERGSSYEQYF	TGTGCCAGCAGTTACGAGAGGGGGAGCTCCTACGAGCAGTACTTC
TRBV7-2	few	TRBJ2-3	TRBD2	CASSIRTSSTDTQYF	TGTGCCAGCAGCATCCGGACTAGCAGCACAGATACGCAGTATTTT
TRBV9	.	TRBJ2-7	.	CASSVAGRPKGSYEQYF	TGTGCCAGCAGCGTAGCGGGTCGTCCGAAAGGCTCCTACGAGCAGTACTTC
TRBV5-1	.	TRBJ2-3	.	CASSLNRRDTQYF	TGCGCCAGCAGCTTAAACCGGAGAGATACGCAGTATTTT
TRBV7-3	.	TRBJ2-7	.	CASSSERSYEQYF	TGTGCCAGCAGCTCGGAACGGTCCTACGAGCAGTACTTC
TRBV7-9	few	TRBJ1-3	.	CASTPLSVLSSGNTIYF	TGTGCCAGCACCCCACTCTCAGTCTTGAGCTCTGGAAACACCATATATTTT
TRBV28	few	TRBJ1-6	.	CASSLGQIYNSPLHF	TGTGCCAGCAGTTTAGGGCAGATCTATAATTCACCCCTCCACTTT
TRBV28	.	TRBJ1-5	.	CASSVEDQPQHF	TGTGCCAGCAGCGTGGAGGATCAGCCCCAGCATTTT
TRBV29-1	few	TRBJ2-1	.	CSVGRESYNEQFF	TGCAGCGTTGGTAGGGAGTCCTACAATGAGCAGTTCTTC
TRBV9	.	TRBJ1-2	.	CASSGIRDPRGGYTF	TGTGCCAGCAGCGGGATCCGGGACCCCAGAGGAGGCTACACCTTC
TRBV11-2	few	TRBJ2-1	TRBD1	CASSLVSGQGAHEQFF	TGTGCCAGCAGCTTAGTTTCGGGACAGGGGGCCCATGAGCAGTTCTTC
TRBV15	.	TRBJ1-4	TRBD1	CATSRTRGQGNEKLFF	TGTGCCACCAGCAGAACGAGGGGGCAGGGGAATGAAAAACTGTTTTTT
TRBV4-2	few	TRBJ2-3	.	CASSQDGHGQISTDTQYF	TGTGCCAGCAGCCAGGATGGCCACGGACAGATTAGCACAGATACGCAGTATTTT
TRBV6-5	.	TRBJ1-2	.	CASSSPGSGYGYTF	TGTGCCAGCAGTTCCCCAGGAAGTGGGTATGGCTACACCTTC
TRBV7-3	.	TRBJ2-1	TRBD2	CASSPRLAGNEQFF	TGTGCCAGCAGCCCAAGACTAGCGGGCAATGAGCAGTTCTTC
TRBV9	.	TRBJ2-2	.	CASSVSPTGELFF	TGTGCCAGCAGCGTAAGTCCCACCGGGGAGCTGTTTTTT
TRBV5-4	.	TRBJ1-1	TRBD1	CASSGTGGLNTEAFF	TGTGCCAGCAGCGGGACAGGGGGTTTGAACACTGAAGCTTTCTTT
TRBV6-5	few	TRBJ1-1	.	CASSSPQRITEAFF	TGTGCCAGCAGTTCCCCACAGCGGATCACTGAAGCTTTCTTT